This passage covers 16 T cell receptor beta chains from one sample sequenced in a study of OX40 agonist ivuxolimab in advanced cancers. Library prep was done by the immunoSEQ multiplex PCR assay. Imported from immuneACCESS, the table was reduced by TCRdb to in-frame sequences with V and J called. These copies leave out some clones; in studies compared against another copy, an unresolved V gene accounts for under half, and the cause of the remainder is not known. Within this sample are some 54,000 clones, with 80% of them counted one time only. The ten largest clones add up to roughly 4% of the sample. Sequencing used CD4+ or CD8+ T cells sorted from blood, obtained in a trial of the OX40 agonist ivuxolimab. The receptors come from an adult with an advanced solid tumor such as melanoma, head and neck, liver or kidney cancer.

The V and J genes are TRBV6-5 and TRBJ2-5, with D possibly being TRBD2 (7 bases). The V end lost 9 bases, the J end lost 5 bases, and 16 bases lay between the germline ends. CDR3 size: 13 residues. Looked up from germline, CDR1 is MNHEY and CDR2 is SVGAGI. CDR3 in DNA: TGTGCCAGTGGGGGGGCTCGCTGGGAGACCCAGTACTTC. Protein: CASGGARWETQYF.

This sequence joins TRBV5-1 and TRBJ2-7, with TRBD1 matching 7 bases. After removal of 0 bases from V and 6 bases from J, the junction contained 6 bases not matched to a gene. Germline CDR1 reads SGHRS; CDR2 reads YFSETQ. The CDR3 spans 14 residues. This CDR3 reads CASSLGQGLREQYF. In DNA, the CDR3 is TGCGCCAGCAGCTTGGGACAGGGTCTTCGCGAGCAGTACTTC.

CDR3 sequence (DNA): TGCGCCAGCAGCTTGGATGTTGCCGGAGAGCAGTTCTTC. Its translation: CASSLDVAGEQFF. The V call is TRBV5-1, the J call TRBJ2-1; D uncertain. V was cut by 0 bases and J by 10 bases, with 11 bases left in between. This CDR3 has 13 residues. Per germline, CDR1 SGHRS and CDR2 YFSETQ. Based on the CDR3 plus reference TRBV5-1 and TRBJ2-1, the full variable domain is KAGVTQTPRYLIKTRGQQVTLSCSPISGHRSVSWYQQTPGQGLQFLFEYFSETQRNKGNFPGRFSGRQFSNSRSEMNVSTLELGDSALYLCASSLDVAGEQFFGPGTRLTVL.

Here the CDR3 DNA reads TGTGCCAGCAGCGTAGGCCTTACCGGGGAGCTGTTTTTT. Protein product: CASSVGLTGELFF. V is TRBV9 and J is TRBJ2-2; D gene ambiguous. V was clipped by 0 bases and J by 5 bases, with 5 bases between them. The length of the CDR3 is 13 residues. Germline values: CDR1 SGDLS, CDR2 YYNGEE.

V usage is TRBV18 and J usage is TRBJ2-7, with 12 bases aligning to TRBD1. Germline assignment: CDR1 KGHSH and CDR2 LQKENI. The CDR3 has 16 residues. The V segment lost 3 bases and the J segment 0 bases; nucleotides outside the gene matches: 3. The CDR3: CASSPGTGGASYEQYF. In nucleotides, the CDR3 is TGTGCCAGCTCACCCGGGACAGGGGGCGCCTCCTACGAGCAGTACTTC.

The chain employs TRBV5-1 and TRBJ2-7; 16 bases line up with TRBD2. Germline CDR1 and CDR2: SGHRS and YFSETQ. This CDR3 is 18 amino acids long. Germline trimming cut 4 bases from V and 4 bases from J; bases unmatched to any gene: 11. As DNA, the CDR3 is TGCGCCAGCAGCCCGACCGGGACTAGCGGGAGGGCCTCGTACGAGCAGTACTTC. Its protein is CASSPTGTSGRASYEQYF.

The chain employs TRBV4-3 and TRBJ2-3; unclear D gene. The CDR3 loop spans 14 amino acids. Germline CDR1 is LGHNA and CDR2 is YSLEER. The V end was cut by 0 bases, the J end by 7 bases, with 11 bases between. CDR3 in DNA: TGCGCCAGCAGCCAAGATGTGGCCCTCAATACGCAGTATTTT. This encodes CASSQDVALNTQYF.

This clone was detected a few times. The rearrangement links TRBV4-3 to TRBJ2-7, with D possibly TRBD2 on 7 matching bases. Germline-derived CDR1 and CDR2 are LGHNA and YSLEER. The CDR3 is 15 amino acids. V lost 4 bases to trimming and J lost 4 bases, with 17 bases between them. The CDR3 here is CASSLSRGGAYEQYF. The CDR3 DNA reads TGCGCCAGCAGCCTCTCTAGGGGGGGGGCGTACGAGCAGTACTTC.

The chain employs TRBV27 and TRBJ2-7, with TRBD1 identical over 7 bases. Germline-derived CDR1 and CDR2 are MNHEY and SMNVEV (reference sequence). The CDR3 is 14 amino acids. Trimming at V came to 8 bases and at J to 2 bases, leaving 9 bases not matched to a gene. CDR3 in DNA: TGTGCCAGCCGAGGGGCCGGGACAGCCTACGAGCAGTACTTC. As protein: CASRGAGTAYEQYF.

The chain uses TRBV7-9 and TRBJ2-7, with TRBD2 identical over 8 bases. CDR1 and CDR2 from the germline V gene are SEHNR and FQNEAQ (reference sequence). V was pared by 2 bases and J by 2 bases, with 8 bases of the junction left unmatched. This CDR3 has 16 amino acids. CDR3 sequence reads: CASSLRGREGPYEQYF. The DNA of the CDR3 is TGTGCCAGCAGCTTACGAGGACGGGAGGGCCCCTACGAGCAGTACTTC. The full variable domain, its missing parts supplied by reference TRBV7-9 and TRBJ2-7, is DTGVSQNPRHKITKRGQNVTFRCDPISEHNRLYWYRQTLGQGPEFLTYFQNEAQLEKSRLLSDRFSAERPKGSFSTLEIQRTEQGDSAMYLCASSLRGREGPYEQYFGPGTRLTVT.

This clone came up once. This rearrangement joins TRBV15 to TRBJ1-3; D is unclear. Germline V gives CDR1 LNHNV, CDR2 YYDKDF (reference sequence). Trimming cost V 4 bases and J 0 bases, with 4 bases left between them. The CDR3 has 13 amino acids. The CDR3 region has the DNA TGTGCCACCAGCATAAACTCTGGAAACACCATATATTTT. Protein: CATSINSGNTIYF.

The chain couples TRBV7-2 to TRBJ1-2; a possible D gene is TRBD1 (6 bases). The CDR3 extends over 16 amino acids. Germline V CDR1 and CDR2: SGHTA, FQGNSA. V lost 1 base to trimming and J lost 4 bases, with 16 bases between them. The CDR3 DNA reads as TGTGCCAGCAGCTTAGGGGGCCAGGGGAGCAGCTATGGCTACACCTTC. It yields the protein CASSLGGQGSSYGYTF.

The V and J genes are TRBV29-1 and TRBJ2-1; 12 bases map to TRBD1. The CDR3 sequence is 16 residues long. Unmatched junction bases numbered 6, after V lost 6 bases and J lost 0 bases. CDR1 is SQVTM and CDR2 is ANQGSEA in the germline V gene. CDR3 amino acids: CSVGDRGLHSYNEQFF. The CDR3 DNA reads TGCAGCGTAGGGGACAGGGGGCTCCACTCCTACAATGAGCAGTTCTTC.

The chain couples TRBV25-1 to TRBJ2-1; 7 nucleotides agree with TRBD1. V was clipped by 4 bases and J by 6 bases; unmatched bases: 15. The CDR3 length is 17 residues. CDR1 and CDR2 from the germline V gene are MGHDK and SYGVNS. The CDR3 DNA sequence: TGTGCCAGCAGTGCCCAGTTATTGGGACAGAAAGCCAATGAGCAGTTCTTC. It translates to CASSAQLLGQKANEQFF. Looking up the rest from reference TRBV25-1 and TRBJ2-1 gives the full variable domain: EADIYQTPRYLVIGTGKKITLECSQTMGHDKMYWYQQDPGMELHLIHYSYGVNSTEKGDLSSESTVSRIRTEHFPLTLESARPSHTSQYLCASSAQLLGQKANEQFFGPGTRLTVL.

V is TRBV4-1 and J is TRBJ2-5; tentatively, D is TRBD1 (6 bases). From germline, CDR1 is MGHRA and CDR2 YSYEKL. The CDR3 spans 15 residues. V lost 6 bases to trimming and J lost 5 bases, with 19 bases between them. CDR3 region: CASRRGQGLSETQYF. The CDR3 DNA reads TGCGCCAGCAGGAGAGGGCAGGGGCTATCGGAGACCCAGTACTTC.

V is TRBV9 and J is TRBJ1-1, with D perhaps matching TRBD1 (5 bases). Germline-derived CDR1 and CDR2 are SGDLS and YYNGEE. Trimming removed 1 base at V and 1 base at J, with 23 bases between. This CDR3 spans 19 amino acids. CDR3 in DNA: TGTGCCAGCAGCGTAAGACCCGTGGGGGGTGGTAGAGGGAACACTGAAGCTTTCTTT. Residues: CASSVRPVGGGRGNTEAFF.